Listed here are 13 T cell receptor beta chains from one sample, sequenced in a study of shared clonotypes between healthy human individuals (TCRdb year 2020). The library was built by means of the immunoSEQ multiplex PCR assay. TCRdb's version of the immuneACCESS table is confined to in-frame rearrangements and falls short of the full clone set. An unresolved V gene accounts for under half of the shortfall where checked; the remainder is of unknown origin. For this sample there are about 2.4 million clones; roughly 93% appear just once. The biggest ten clones account for approximately 0.35% of the sample. Sequencing was done on a sample of naive CD4+ T cells from PBMCs. Read against the paper, the sample's cell subset or site label means: CD45RA+ positively selected. These receptors originate from a man between 18 and 35 years old in good health. Some clones in this sample may be carry-over from other donors' samples.

The V and J genes are TRBV28 and TRBJ1-2, with 7 bases fitting TRBD1. With 1 base clipped from V and 5 bases from J, the junction kept 7 bases outside the gene matches. Germline CDR1 and CDR2: MDHEN and SYDVKM. The CDR3 consists of 15 residues. The CDR3 protein is CASSLYGTAHYGYTF. For the CDR3, the DNA is TGTGCCAGCAGTTTATATGGGACAGCGCATTATGGCTACACCTTC.

The chain is built from TRBV28 and TRBJ2-7; D is perhaps TRBD2 (7 bases). The V end was cut by 3 bases, the J end by 1 base, with 13 bases between. This CDR3 comprises 15 residues. CDR1 is MDHEN and CDR2 is SYDVKM in the germline V gene. The CDR3 spells CASSLGGLPSYEQYF. In DNA form, the CDR3 reads TGTGCCAGCAGTTTGGGGGGGCTACCGTCCTACGAGCAGTACTTC. The entire variable domain, with the rest obtained from reference TRBV28 and TRBJ2-7, is as follows: DVKVTQSSRYLVKRTGEKVFLECVQDMDHENMFWYRQDPGLGLRLIYFSYDVKMKEKGDIPEGYSVSREKKERFSLILESASTNQTSMYLCASSLGGLPSYEQYFGPGTRLTVT.

The V gene is TRBV2, the J gene TRBJ1-1; D remains ambiguous. This CDR3 is 13 amino acids long. CDR1 and CDR2 (germline): SNHLY, FYNNEI. Deletions cut 9 bases from V and 2 bases from J, with 13 bases between. The CDR3 protein is CASRIQPNTEAFF. In DNA, the CDR3 is TGTGCCAGTCGAATTCAACCAAACACTGAAGCTTTCTTT.

The CDR3 loop reads CASSVDGPSGRLVDEQFF. CDR3 DNA: TGTGCCAGCAGCGTAGATGGGCCTAGCGGGAGACTGGTTGATGAGCAGTTCTTC. The gene calls are TRBV9 and TRBJ2-1; 10 bases fit TRBD2. The junction had 14 bases not matched to a gene; V was cut back by 0 bases and J by 8 bases. Per the germline V gene, CDR1 is SGDLS and CDR2 is YYNGEE. The CDR3 covers 18 residues.

Turning to this clone: The sample carries other DNA sequences with the same CDR3. V is TRBV18 and J is TRBJ2-1; 10 bases match TRBD2. Per the germline V gene, CDR1 is KGHSH and CDR2 is LQKENI. The CDR3 has 15 amino acids. With V trimmed by 6 bases and J by 2 bases, 4 bases remained unmatched. The CDR3 spells CASSPTSGTYNEQFF. The CDR3 nucleotides read TGTGCCAGCTCTCCTACTAGCGGGACCTACAATGAGCAGTTCTTC.

The CDR3 DNA reads as TGTGCCAGCAGCTTAGCGGTCCAAGGTGGAACCTACGAGCAGTACTTC. Protein product: CASSLAVQGGTYEQYF. V gene TRBV7-2 combines with J gene TRBJ2-7, with no clear D. CDR1 and CDR2 (germline): SGHTA, FQGNSA. V lost 0 bases to trimming and J lost 2 bases, with 14 bases between them. CDR3 size: 16 residues.

This clone was seen a single time. The genes are TRBV7-9 and TRBJ2-7, with 8 bases aligning to TRBD2. With 5 bases clipped from V and 1 base from J, the junction kept 7 bases outside the gene matches. CDR3 length equals 15 residues. CDR1 and CDR2 (germline): SEHNR, FQNEAQ (reference sequence). CDR3: CASSPRLAPSYEQYF. DNA of the CDR3: TGTGCCAGCAGCCCAAGACTAGCGCCTTCCTACGAGCAGTACTTC.

This clone showed up just once. The rearrangement uses TRBV28 and TRBJ2-7; 8 positions agree with TRBD2. With 5 bases clipped from V and 3 bases from J, the junction kept 9 bases outside the gene matches. CDR3 size: 15 residues. The V gene's germline CDR1 is MDHEN and CDR2 SYDVKM. CDR3 in amino acids: CASSPGSGTRYEQYF. In DNA, the CDR3 is TGTGCCAGCAGTCCCGGTAGCGGGACTCGCTACGAGCAGTACTTC.

Written as DNA, the CDR3 is TGTGCCAGCAGCTTGGCCGGACAGTCGAGCACTGAAGCTTTCTTT. The encoded protein is CASSLAGQSSTEAFF. The chain joins TRBV5-4 to TRBJ1-1, with a weak D call TRBD1 (6 bases). CDR1 is SGHNT and CDR2 is YYREEE in the germline V gene (reference sequence). V was cut by 0 bases and J by 4 bases, with 13 bases left in between. There are 15 residues in the CDR3.

This clone appeared a few times. V usage is TRBV9 and J usage is TRBJ1-2; no firm D call. Per germline, CDR1 SGDLS and CDR2 YYNGEE. Trimming took off 6 bases at V and 6 bases at J, with 21 bases between the two ends. The CDR3 sequence is 15 residues long. CDR3 in amino acids: CASTRLLSRNHGYTF. The CDR3 coding sequence is TGTGCCAGCACCCGTCTGTTGTCCCGCAACCATGGCTACACCTTC. Using reference TRBV9 and TRBJ1-2 for the parts outside the CDR3, the full variable domain is DSGVTQTPKHLITATGQRVTLRCSPRSGDLSVYWYQQSLDQGLQFLIQYYNGEERAKGNILERFSAQQFPDLHSELNLSSLELGDSALYFCASTRLLSRNHGYTFGSGTRLTVV.

This CDR3 is CASSPVEGAEQYF. CDR3 sequence (DNA): TGTGCCAGCAGCCCCGTCGAAGGAGCCGAGCAGTACTTC. This chain joins TRBV2 and TRBJ2-7; D gene unclear. This CDR3 has 13 residues. The V gene's germline CDR1 is SNHLY and CDR2 FYNNEI. V was cut by 6 bases and J by 6 bases, with 15 bases left in between.

CDR3 in amino acids: CSGGTYNEQFF. The DNA of the CDR3 is TGCAGCGGCGGGACTTACAATGAGCAGTTCTTC. The chain combines TRBV29-1 with TRBJ2-1, with D possibly TRBD2 on 6 matching bases. Germline V gives CDR1 SQVTM, CDR2 ANQGSEA. V gave up 7 bases and J gave up 4 bases, with 8 bases separating them. This CDR3 has 11 residues.

CDR3 DNA sequence: TGTGCCAGCAGCTTAACGGACCGACATGAGCAGTTCTTC. Encoded protein: CASSLTDRHEQFF. The chain employs TRBV7-3 and TRBJ2-1; no firm D call. CDR1 is SGHTA, CDR2 FQGTGA, per germline. Trimming shortened V by 0 bases and J by 8 bases, and 8 bases separated the two germline ends. The CDR3 runs 13 residues.